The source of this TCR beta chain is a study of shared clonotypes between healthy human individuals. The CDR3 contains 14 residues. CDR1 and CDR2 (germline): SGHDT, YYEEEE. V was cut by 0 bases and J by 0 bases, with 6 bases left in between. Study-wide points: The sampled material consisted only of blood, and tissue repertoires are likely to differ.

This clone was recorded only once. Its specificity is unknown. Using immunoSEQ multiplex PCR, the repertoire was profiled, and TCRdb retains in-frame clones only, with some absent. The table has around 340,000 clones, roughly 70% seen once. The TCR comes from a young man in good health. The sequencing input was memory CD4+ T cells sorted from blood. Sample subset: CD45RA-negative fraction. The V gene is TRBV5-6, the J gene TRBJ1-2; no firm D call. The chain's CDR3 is CASSLVLSNYGYTF. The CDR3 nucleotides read TGTGCCAGCAGCTTGGTGCTGTCTAACTATGGCTACACCTTC.